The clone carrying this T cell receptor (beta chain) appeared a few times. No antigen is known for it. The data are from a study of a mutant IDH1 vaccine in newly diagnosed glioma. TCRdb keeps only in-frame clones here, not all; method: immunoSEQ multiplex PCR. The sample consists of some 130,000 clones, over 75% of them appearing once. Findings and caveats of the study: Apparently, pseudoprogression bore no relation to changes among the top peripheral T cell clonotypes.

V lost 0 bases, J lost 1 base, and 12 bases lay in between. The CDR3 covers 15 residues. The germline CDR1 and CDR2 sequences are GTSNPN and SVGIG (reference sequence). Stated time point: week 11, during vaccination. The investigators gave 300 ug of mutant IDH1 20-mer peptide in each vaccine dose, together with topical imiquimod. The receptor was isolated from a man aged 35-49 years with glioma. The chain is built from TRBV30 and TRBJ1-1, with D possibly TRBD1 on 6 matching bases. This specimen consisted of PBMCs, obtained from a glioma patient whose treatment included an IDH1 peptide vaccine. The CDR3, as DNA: TGTGCCTGGAGTGTAGGGGGACAAACGAACACTGAAGCTTTCTTT. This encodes CAWSVGGQTNTEAFF.